These 27 T cell receptor beta chains were sequenced from one sample in a study of cytomegalovirus exposure and HLA in healthy donors. PCR amplification relied on 60 Vbeta primers (plus 13 Jbeta primers). The table came from immunoSEQ multiplex PCR; TCRdb's copy has only in-frame clones and leaves some out. The sample carries more than 250,000 clones, around 90% recorded once. Sequenced: PBMCs. The source is a woman in her late teens or twenties in good health and CMV-seronegative.

The chain is built from TRBV15 and TRBJ2-6; TRBD2 might be the D (6 bases). V was trimmed by 9 bases and J by 2 bases, leaving 14 bases between them. There are 15 residues in the CDR3. Germline values: CDR1 LNHNV, CDR2 YYDKDF (reference sequence). The chain's CDR3 is CATWDGGAGANVLTF. The DNA for the CDR3 is TGTGCCACTTGGGACGGGGGAGCTGGGGCCAACGTCCTGACTTTC. Together with reference TRBV15 and TRBJ2-6, the CDR3 gives the full variable domain: DAMVIQNPRYQVTQFGKPVTLSCSQTLNHNVMYWYQQKSSQAPKLLFHYYDKDFNNEADTPDNFQSRRPNTSFCFLDIRSPGLGDTAMYLCATWDGGAGANVLTFGAGSRLTVL.

V and J are TRBV5-6 and TRBJ1-2; 7 positions agree with TRBD1. The CDR3 loop spans 16 amino acids. In germline, CDR1 is SGHDT, CDR2 YYEEEE. After removal of 0 bases from V and 5 bases from J, the junction contained 10 bases not matched to a gene. The CDR3 reads CASSLEGQGGLYGYTF. The CDR3 DNA reads TGTGCCAGCAGCTTGGAGGGGCAGGGGGGTTTGTATGGCTACACCTTC. The full variable domain, completed using reference TRBV5-6 and TRBJ1-2, is DAGVTQSPTHLIKTRGQQVTLRCSPKSGHDTVSWYQQALGQGPQFIFQYYEEEERQRGNFPDRFSGHQFPNYSSELNVNALLLGDSALYLCASSLEGQGGLYGYTFGSGTRLTVV.

This clone has a single count. This chain connects TRBV7-2 to TRBJ1-3, with D unclear. CDR3 length equals 15 residues. Germline-derived CDR1 and CDR2 are SGHTA and FQGNSA. V was pared by 6 bases and J by 3 bases, with 15 bases between. The CDR3 spells CASSLKGSVGNTIYF. The CDR3 DNA sequence: TGTGCCAGCAGTCTAAAAGGGAGTGTTGGAAACACCATATATTTT.

This chain's CDR3 is CASSLVGPGTYEQYF. The CDR3 bases are TGCGCCAGCAGCTTGGTGGGGCCAGGGACCTACGAGCAGTACTTC. The chain employs TRBV5-1 and TRBJ2-7, with D possibly matching TRBD1 (5 bases). From germline, CDR1 is SGHRS and CDR2 YFSETQ. The CDR3 extends over 15 amino acids. V lost 0 bases and J 2 bases, leaving 12 bases between the germline ends.

This clone was observed a handful of times. The chain has TRBV27 and TRBJ1-2; D is unclear. This CDR3 has 17 amino acids. CDR1 is MNHEY and CDR2 is SMNVEV in the germline V gene (reference sequence). V was shortened by 4 bases and J by 5 bases, with 23 bases between the two germline ends. The CDR3 sequence is CASSSGSGVVLGYGYTF. The CDR3 region has the DNA TGTGCCAGCAGTTCTGGCAGCGGGGTGGTTTTGGGATATGGCTACACCTTC.

The V and J genes are TRBV29-1 and TRBJ1-2; 11 positions match TRBD1. The CDR3 sequence is 12 residues long. Germline CDR1 and CDR2: SQVTM and ANQGSEA. With 3 bases clipped from V and 8 bases from J, the junction kept 2 bases outside the gene matches. The DNA for the CDR3 is TGCAGCGTTGATAGGACAGGGGGCGGCTACACCTTC. Translated: CSVDRTGGGYTF.

As for this clone: Additional DNA sequences in this sample encode the identical CDR3. The rearrangement joins TRBV10-2 to TRBJ1-5; 7 nucleotides match TRBD1. The CDR3 consists of 13 residues. The V gene's germline CDR1 is WSHSY and CDR2 SAAADI. V gave up 8 bases and J gave up 4 bases; unmatched junction bases: 5. This chain's CDR3 is CASSGTENQPQHF. CDR3 DNA: TGCGCCAGCTCCGGGACAGAGAATCAGCCCCAGCATTTT.

This clone was detected a few times. V usage is TRBV5-1 and J usage is TRBJ1-1, with 7 bases identical to TRBD1. CDR1 and CDR2 from the germline V gene are SGHRS and YFSETQ. The V and J ends lost 0 bases and 6 bases, in that order; junction bases with no gene match: 8. The CDR3 is 15 amino acids. The CDR3 loop reads CASSLVGTERAEAFF. DNA for the CDR3: TGCGCCAGCAGCTTGGTCGGGACAGAAAGGGCTGAAGCTTTCTTT.

The CDR3 DNA reads as TGTGCCAGCAGCTTGAGACCGACAGGGACCAACCAAGAGACCCAGTACTTC. This gives the protein CASSLRPTGTNQETQYF. This chain links TRBV5-6 with TRBJ2-5; TRBD1 agrees at 7 bases. Germline loops: CDR1 SGHDT, CDR2 YYEEEE. CDR3 length: 17 amino acids. V was clipped by 1 base and J by 0 bases; unmatched bases: 9.

The genes are TRBV9 and TRBJ1-3; 8 nucleotides match TRBD1. This CDR3 region has 15 residues. Germline CDR1 and CDR2: SGDLS and YYNGEE. The trim removed 4 bases at V and 3 bases at J, leaving 6 bases unmatched. The CDR3 region has the DNA TGTGCCAGCAGCACCGGGACAGGCGTTGGAAACACCATATATTTT. Residues: CASSTGTGVGNTIYF.

The count of this clone is one. The chain has TRBV6-1 and TRBJ2-7, with TRBD2 matching 10 bases. There are 16 residues in the CDR3. V trimming: 4 bases; J trimming: 1 base; junction bases outside the gene matches: 7. Germline loops: CDR1 MNHNS, CDR2 SASEGT. CDR3 sequence (DNA): TGTGCCAGCAGTGTGAAAGGACTAGCGGCTTCCTACGAGCAGTACTTC. As protein: CASSVKGLAASYEQYF.

The V and J genes are TRBV27 and TRBJ2-3; tentative D call: TRBD1 (6 bases). Germline CDR1 and CDR2: MNHEY and SMNVEV (reference sequence). V was shortened by 4 bases and J by 1 base, with 18 bases between the two germline ends. The CDR3 consists of 17 residues. The CDR3 loop is CASSSYLRQVGTDTQYF. The CDR3 coding sequence is TGTGCCAGCAGTTCATACTTAAGACAGGTGGGCACAGATACGCAGTATTTT.

The rearrangement joins TRBV18 to TRBJ1-2; D is undetermined. CDR1 and CDR2 (germline): KGHSH, LQKENI. V was clipped by 6 bases and J by 6 bases, with 14 bases between them. The CDR3 runs to 13 residues. The CDR3 DNA is TGTGCCAGCTCGGACTTTAATACTGATGGCTACACCTTC. It specifies CASSDFNTDGYTF.

The J gene is TRBJ1-5, the V gene TRBV7-9; D unresolved. The germline V and J ends were trimmed by 0 bases and 9 bases, with 15 bases remaining between them. CDR1 is SEHNR, CDR2 FQNEAQ, per germline (reference sequence). The CDR3 extends over 15 amino acids. DNA for the CDR3: TGTGCCAGCAGCTTAGCGAGCGGCGGTGGGTCGCCCCAGCATTTT. Protein sequence: CASSLASGGGSPQHF.

The gene calls are TRBV5-5 and TRBJ1-2; D uncertain. Germline-derived CDR1 and CDR2 are SGHKS and YYEKEE (reference sequence). The V gene lost 2 bases and the J gene lost 5 bases, with 16 bases spanning the gap. The CDR3 totals 15 residues. The CDR3: CASSFNRARGYGYTF. The CDR3 bases are TGTGCCAGCAGCTTCAACCGGGCCCGAGGGTATGGCTACACCTTC.

This clone was observed a single time. Here the CDR3 reads CAISVGAGENTGELFF. The CDR3 DNA reads as TGTGCCATCAGTGTCGGAGCGGGGGAGAACACCGGGGAGCTGTTTTTT. This sequence joins TRBV10-3 and TRBJ2-2; 8 bases are shared with TRBD2. Trimming cost V 4 bases and J 1 base; bases outside gene matches: 5. CDR3 length equals 16 residues. In germline, CDR1 is ENHRY, CDR2 SYGVKD.

This clone was observed a handful of times. V gene TRBV5-1 combines with J gene TRBJ1-1; unclear D gene. CDR1 SGHRS and CDR2 YFSETQ come from the germline V gene. The CDR3 sequence is 13 residues long. Trimming cost V 7 bases and J 1 base, with 11 bases left between them. CDR3 amino acids: CASPSAENTEAFF. Written as DNA, the CDR3 is TGCGCCAGCCCCTCGGCGGAGAACACTGAAGCTTTCTTT.

The J gene is TRBJ2-5, the V gene TRBV27, with 7 bases aligning to TRBD1. This CDR3 has 15 amino acids. Germline assignment: CDR1 MNHEY and CDR2 SMNVEV (reference sequence). V was pared by 8 bases and J by 2 bases, with 11 bases of the junction left unmatched. Here the CDR3 reads CASRRFDRDQETQYF. The CDR3 DNA sequence: TGTGCCAGCCGTCGGTTCGACAGGGATCAAGAGACCCAGTACTTC.

The chain is built from TRBV29-1 and TRBJ1-1; 9 bases agree with TRBD1. Losses at the gene ends were 7 bases for V and 3 bases for J; bases not matched to a gene: 3. This CDR3 comprises 12 residues. The germline V gene has CDR1 SQVTM and CDR2 ANQGSEA. CDR3 in DNA: TGCAGCGCAAGACAGGGGGACACTGAAGCTTTCTTT. Encoded protein: CSARQGDTEAFF.

Regarding this clone: The sample contains more than one DNA sequence encoding this CDR3. The V call is TRBV2, the J call TRBJ2-5; D is unresolved. The DNA end lines up better with TRBJ2-7; the J call may be wrong. Germline values: CDR1 SNHLY, CDR2 FYNNEI. The CDR3 covers 11 residues. This chain's CDR3 is CASSERYEQYF. The CDR3 DNA sequence: TGTGCCAGCAGTGAAAGATACGAGCAGTACTTC.

The J gene is TRBJ2-3, the V gene TRBV5-1; 8 positions agree with TRBD1. The junction had 13 bases not matched to a gene; V was cut back by 4 bases and J by 3 bases. The CDR3 has 17 residues. CDR1 SGHRS and CDR2 YFSETQ come from the germline V gene. The CDR3, as DNA: TGCGCCAGCAGCATCACCGGCGGACAGGGTTATACAGATACGCAGTATTTT. This gives the protein CASSITGGQGYTDTQYF.

The CDR3 loop reads CASSVVGGEDTQYF. The CDR3 DNA is TGTGCCAGCAGCGTAGTCGGGGGAGAAGATACGCAGTATTTT. The V gene is TRBV9, the J gene TRBJ2-3; D perhaps matches TRBD2 (6 bases). The germline V and J ends were trimmed by 0 bases and 5 bases, with 10 bases remaining between them. Germline CDR1 and CDR2: SGDLS and YYNGEE. The CDR3 length is 14 residues.

In the case of this clone: Germline and junction disagree at one end, which may indicate a read error. V and J are TRBV5-1 and TRBJ2-3; 9 nucleotides agree with TRBD1. The CDR3 spans 13 residues. Germline CDR1 and CDR2: SGHRS and YFSETQ. The CDR3 is CASSLQGAETQYF. CDR3 coding DNA: TGCGCCAGCAGCTTACAGGGGGCAGAGACGCAGTATTTT.

The gene calls are TRBV7-9 and TRBJ2-5, with 10 bases aligning to TRBD1. CDR1 and CDR2 from the germline V gene are SEHNR and FQNEAQ (reference sequence). The CDR3 runs 16 residues. The V gene end was trimmed by 4 bases and the J gene end by 3 bases; junction bases not matched to a gene: 8. The CDR3 nucleotides read TGTGCCAGCAGCTCCCGGGACAGGGGACAGGAAGAGACCCAGTACTTC. Translating it yields CASSSRDRGQEETQYF.

The count of this clone is one. CDR3 residues: CASSLGTSTYEQFF. The CDR3 coding sequence is TGTGCCAGCAGCTTGGGGACTAGTACTTATGAGCAGTTCTTC. This chain connects TRBV5-6 to TRBJ2-1, with 7 bases lining up with TRBD2. With 0 bases clipped from V and 8 bases from J, the junction kept 5 bases outside the gene matches. From germline, CDR1 is SGHDT and CDR2 YYEEEE. The CDR3 is 14 amino acids. Full variable domain (outside the CDR3, taken from reference TRBV5-6 and TRBJ2-1): DAGVTQSPTHLIKTRGQQVTLRCSPKSGHDTVSWYQQALGQGPQFIFQYYEEEERQRGNFPDRFSGHQFPNYSSELNVNALLLGDSALYLCASSLGTSTYEQFFGPGTRLTVL.

The J gene is TRBJ2-2, the V gene TRBV13, with D possibly matching TRBD1 (6 bases). V was clipped by 5 bases and J by 4 bases, with 14 bases between them. The CDR3 covers 15 residues. CDR1 and CDR2 (germline): PRHDT, FYEKMQ (reference sequence). As DNA, the CDR3 is TGTGCCAGCAGCCCGGTCGACAGGCCCACCGGGGAGCTGTTTTTT. Protein: CASSPVDRPTGELFF.

This chain joins TRBV7-3 and TRBJ1-2, with TRBD1 identical over 8 bases. Per the germline V gene, CDR1 is SGHTA and CDR2 is FQGTGA. J lost 4 bases, V lost 1 base, and 11 bases had no gene match. This CDR3 region has 17 residues. The CDR3 reads CASSLKGAGTGTYGYTF. For the CDR3, the DNA is TGTGCCAGCAGCTTAAAGGGGGCCGGGACAGGCACCTATGGCTACACCTTC. The full variable domain, completed using reference TRBV7-3 and TRBJ1-2, is GAGVSQTPSNKVTEKGKYVELRCDPISGHTALYWYRQSLGQGPEFLIYFQGTGAADDSGLPNDRFFAVRPEGSVSTLKIQRTERGDSAVYLCASSLKGAGTGTYGYTFGSGTRLTVV.